This T cell receptor (beta chain) was retrieved from a study of lymphopenia after photon versus proton radiotherapy. The method was immunoSEQ multiplex PCR; TCRdb's version includes in-frame clones alone and lacks a portion of them. The sample has 37,000 or so clones, about 84% seen once. Notes on the study in general: Better survival with proton therapy was suggested as possible, not demonstrated. Proton therapy kept repertoires fairly stable, unlike photons, which gained effector/memory cells. Post-nadir TCR diversity decline inversely tracked overall survival among those who died. After the lymphocyte nadir, photon-treated repertoires showed oligoclonal expansion, especially of CD8+ Temra cells.

As for this clone: What it binds is unknown.

Germline CDR1 and CDR2: SGHVS and FQNEAQ. V lost 3 bases and J lost 5; bases outside the gene matches: 8. This CDR3 spans 15 amino acids. This specimen was peripheral blood, taken from a patient treated with photon-based radiotherapy. This sequence originates from a man in his fifties with gastric cancer. J is TRBJ2-5 and V is TRBV7-8; 8 nucleotides match TRBD1. DNA for the CDR3: TGTGCCAGCAGCTTTCGGACAGGGAGAGGGGAGACCCAGTACTTC. This gives the protein CASSFRTGRGETQYF.